The rows below give T cell receptor beta chains drawn from one sample of a study of blood T cell repertoires in COVID-19. Using immunoSEQ multiplex PCR, the repertoire was profiled, and TCRdb retains in-frame clones only, with some absent. The repertoire has hundreds of thousands of clones, roughly 90% of them found once; the top ten carry about 0.93%. Material for sequencing was PBMCs or T cells enriched from blood (not recorded which). These TCRs come from a woman in her 30s who had recovered from COVID-19. Each CDR3 is given with its conserved first and last residue. A D gene is named only where the DNA matches it firmly. Size is omitted from some rows. Given values are once, few, many or a class for expanded clones.

D gene | J gene | clone size | V gene | CDR3 DNA | CDR3 protein
TRBD1 | TRBJ1-5 | - | TRBV27 | TGTGCCACCTCCACAGGGGTCCAGCCCCAGCATTTT | CATSTGVQPQHF
TRBD2 | TRBJ2-2 | - | TRBV28 | TGTGCCAGCAGTCCCGCGGGACTAGCGGGGGCCGGGGAGCTGTTTTTT | CASSPAGLAGAGELFF
- | TRBJ2-1 | - | TRBV4-3 | TGCGCCAGCAGTCTTGGAGTGCGGGGCTCCTACAATGAGCAGTTCTTC | CASSLGVRGSYNEQFF
TRBD1 | TRBJ2-1 | - | TRBV28 | TGTGCCAGCACCATCGACAGGGCGTCCTACAATGAGCAGTTCTTC | CASTIDRASYNEQFF
TRBD2 | TRBJ2-3 | once | TRBV11-3 | TGTGCCAGCAGCCCTACTAGCGGGGCTGATACGCAGTATTTT | CASSPTSGADTQYF
TRBD2 | TRBJ2-7 | - | TRBV25-1 | TGTGCCAGCAGGCCTATTGGGACTAGCGGGGAAGGCGAGCAGTACTTC | CASRPIGTSGEGEQYF
- | TRBJ2-2 | - | TRBV4-1 | TGCGCCAGCAGCCAAGGGCCAGGGATCACCGGGGAGCTGTTTTTT | CASSQGPGITGELFF
- | TRBJ2-5 | - | TRBV7-2 | TGTGCCAGCAGCCACCCCGGGTCCGCGATTTACTTGGAGACCCAGTACTTC | CASSHPGSAIYLETQYF
- | TRBJ2-1 | - | TRBV19 | TGTGCCAGTAGTAAGCTCTCCTACAATGAGCAGTTCTTC | CASSKLSYNEQFF
TRBD1 | TRBJ2-5 | - | TRBV5-6 | TGTGCCAGCAGCTTACCGGGACAGGGTGAAGAGACCCAGTACTTC | CASSLPGQGEETQYF